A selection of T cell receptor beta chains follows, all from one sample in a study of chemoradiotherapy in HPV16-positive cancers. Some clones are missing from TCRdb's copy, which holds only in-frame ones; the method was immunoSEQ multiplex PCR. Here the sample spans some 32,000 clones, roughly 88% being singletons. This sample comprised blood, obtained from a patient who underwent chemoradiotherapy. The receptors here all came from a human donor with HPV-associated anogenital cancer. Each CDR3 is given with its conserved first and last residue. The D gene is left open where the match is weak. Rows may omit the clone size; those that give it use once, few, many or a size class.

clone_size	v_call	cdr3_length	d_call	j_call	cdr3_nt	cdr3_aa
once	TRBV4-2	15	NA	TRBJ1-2	TGTGCCAGCAGCCAAGATGGTTCAGGGGCGAATGGCTACACCTTC	CASSQDGSGANGYTF
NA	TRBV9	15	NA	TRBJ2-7	TGTGCCAGCAGCGTAGGCGTAGCTTCGACCTACGAGCAGTACTTC	CASSVGVASTYEQYF
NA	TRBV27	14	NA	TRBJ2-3	TGTGCCAGCAGTCTGACTAAAGCTACAGATACGCAGTATTTT	CASSLTKATDTQYF
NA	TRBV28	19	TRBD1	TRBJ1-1	TGTGCCAGCAGACCTGGGGGGCACAAGGGGGCTATTTCGAACACTGAAGCTTTCTTT	CASRPGGHKGAISNTEAFF
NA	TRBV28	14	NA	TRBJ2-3	TGTGCCAGCAGTTTAGGCGTGGGGACAGATACGCAGTATTTT	CASSLGVGTDTQYF
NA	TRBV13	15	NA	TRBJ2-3	TGTGCCAGCAGCTTAGTTGGCGGGGGCACAGATACGCAGTATTTT	CASSLVGGGTDTQYF
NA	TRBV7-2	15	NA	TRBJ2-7	TGTGCCAGCAGCGCCCAGCAGGGGGGAATATACGAGCAGTACTTC	CASSAQQGGIYEQYF
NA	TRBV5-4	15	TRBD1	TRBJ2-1	TGTGCCAGCAGCTTGACCGGGACAGGGGGATTTGAGCAGTTCTTC	CASSLTGTGGFEQFF
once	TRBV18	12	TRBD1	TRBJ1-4	TGTGCCAGCTCACCAGACAGGGGTAAACTGTTTTTT	CASSPDRGKLFF
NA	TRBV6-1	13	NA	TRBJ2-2	TGTGCCAGCAGTGAAATCACGGCCGGGGAGCTGTTTTTT	CASSEITAGELFF
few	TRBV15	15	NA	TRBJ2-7	TGTGCCACCAGCAGAGATCGGGCAGGCATCAACGAGCAGTACTTC	CATSRDRAGINEQYF
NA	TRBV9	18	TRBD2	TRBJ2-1	TGTGCCAGCAGCCCCCGAACTAGCGGGGGGACCACCTACAATGAGCAGTTCTTC	CASSPRTSGGTTYNEQFF
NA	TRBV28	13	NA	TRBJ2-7	TGTGCCAGCAGTTTGGATAGCTCCTACGAGCAGTACTTC	CASSLDSSYEQYF
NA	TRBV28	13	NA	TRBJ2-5	TGTGCCAGCAGCACATTTCTTAAAGAGACCCAGTACTTC	CASSTFLKETQYF
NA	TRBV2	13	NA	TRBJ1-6	TGTGCCAGCAGTGATGGGCCTCGATCACCCCTCCACTTT	CASSDGPRSPLHF
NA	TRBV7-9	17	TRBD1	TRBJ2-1	TGTGCCAGCAGAGCCAAACCCGGGACAGCTCAAGGCAATGAGCAGTTCTTC	CASRAKPGTAQGNEQFF
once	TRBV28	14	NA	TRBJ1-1	TGTGCCAGCAGTCTTGGACACAGGAACACTGAAGCTTTCTTT	CASSLGHRNTEAFF
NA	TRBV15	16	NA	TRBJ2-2	TGTGCCACCAGCAGAGAGGGGGTGGGTGGTACCGGGGAGCTGTTTTTT	CATSREGVGGTGELFF
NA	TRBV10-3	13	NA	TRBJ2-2	TGTGCCATAGGGACACCTAGAACCGGGGAGCTGTTTTTT	CAIGTPRTGELFF
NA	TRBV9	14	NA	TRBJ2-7	TGTGCCAGCAGCCCCCGATTGGGTGCCTACGAGCAGTACTTC	CASSPRLGAYEQYF
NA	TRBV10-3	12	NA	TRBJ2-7	TGTGCCATCAGTGAGCCCCCCTACGAGCAGTACTTC	CAISEPPYEQYF
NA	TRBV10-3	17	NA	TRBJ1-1	TGTGCCACCAGATCCCATCCAGGGAGAAGTGGGGTTACTGAAGCTTTCTTT	CATRSHPGRSGVTEAFF
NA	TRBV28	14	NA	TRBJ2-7	TGTGCCAGCAGTTTCCTGGGCAGATCCTACGAGCAGTACTTC	CASSFLGRSYEQYF
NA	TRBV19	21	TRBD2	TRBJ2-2	TGTGCCAGTAGTATAGGGGCTGGGGCATTCCTACGGGAGGGTCGCACCGGGGAGCTGTTTTTT	CASSIGAGAFLREGRTGELFF
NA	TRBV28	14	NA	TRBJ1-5	TGTGCCAGCAGTTTATTCCGAGGGAATCAGCCCCAGCATTTT	CASSLFRGNQPQHF
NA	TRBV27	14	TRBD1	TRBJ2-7	TGTGCCAGCAGTTCGGGACAGACCCCTTTGGAGCAGTACTTC	CASSSGQTPLEQYF
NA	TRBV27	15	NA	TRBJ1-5	TGTGCCAGCAGCTTCCAGGGGACCGGCAATCAGCCCCAGCATTTT	CASSFQGTGNQPQHF
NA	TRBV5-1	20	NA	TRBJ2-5	TGCGCCAGCAGCAACGCGGGACTCGAGACACTCCTTAAACGGCAAGAGACCCAGTACTTC	CASSNAGLETLLKRQETQYF
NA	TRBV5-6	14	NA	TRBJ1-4	TGTGCCAGCAGCTTGGGAGAAGTAAGTGAAAAACTGTTTTTT	CASSLGEVSEKLFF
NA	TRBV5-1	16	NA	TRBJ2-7	TGCGCCAGCAGCTCGGGGGGGACAGGGAGGCAAGGCGAGCAGTACTTC	CASSSGGTGRQGEQYF
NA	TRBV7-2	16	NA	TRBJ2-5	TGTGCCAGCAGCTTAGGGCTCGGGAGCCGCGGAGAGACCCAGTACTTC	CASSLGLGSRGETQYF
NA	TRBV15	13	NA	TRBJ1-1	TGTGCCACCAGCTCCGGGGTGGTCACTGAAGCTTTCTTT	CATSSGVVTEAFF
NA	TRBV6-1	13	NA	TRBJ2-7	TGTGCCACCCGGACATTCTCCTCCTACGAGCAGTACTTC	CATRTFSSYEQYF
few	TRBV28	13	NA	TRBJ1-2	TGTGCCAGCAGTGAAAGCTTGGACTATGGCTACACCTTC	CASSESLDYGYTF
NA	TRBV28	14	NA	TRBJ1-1	TGTGCCAGCAGTGAACTAGGGGGGGGGACTGAAGCTTTCTTT	CASSELGGGTEAFF
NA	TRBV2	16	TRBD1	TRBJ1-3	TGTGCCAGCAGTATCATCGGGACAGGCTCTGGAAACACCATATATTTT	CASSIIGTGSGNTIYF
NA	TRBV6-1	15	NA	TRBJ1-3	TGTGCCAGCAGTCGACAGGCCTCCTCTGGAAACACCATATATTTT	CASSRQASSGNTIYF
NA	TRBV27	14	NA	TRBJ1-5	TGTGCCAGCAGTTTTGGGATAGGGAATCAGCCCCAGCATTTT	CASSFGIGNQPQHF
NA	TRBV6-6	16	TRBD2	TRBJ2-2	TGTGCCAGCAGTAAGGGCAGCGGGAGTTCGGGCGGGGAGCTGTTTTTT	CASSKGSGSSGGELFF
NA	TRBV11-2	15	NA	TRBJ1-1	TGTGCCAGCAGCTCACTCTACGGAGGGAACACTGAAGCTTTCTTT	CASSSLYGGNTEAFF
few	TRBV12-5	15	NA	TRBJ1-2	TGTGCTAGTCGCCAACCGCACCCTGGGGACTATGGCTACACCTTC	CASRQPHPGDYGYTF
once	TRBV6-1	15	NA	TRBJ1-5	TGTGCCAGCAGCCGACCGGGACAAGTAAATCAGCCCCAGCATTTT	CASSRPGQVNQPQHF
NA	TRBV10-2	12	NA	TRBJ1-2	TGCGCCAGCAGCACCCCTAACTATGGCTACACCTTC	CASSTPNYGYTF
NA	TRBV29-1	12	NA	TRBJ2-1	TGCAGCGCCCGGGGACCCATGGGTGAGCAGTTCTTC	CSARGPMGEQFF
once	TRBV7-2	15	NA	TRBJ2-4	TGTGCCAGCAGTCGTGACGGAACCCTAAAAAACATTCAGTACTTC	CASSRDGTLKNIQYF